This entry lists 19 T cell receptor beta chains sequenced from one sample in a study of OX40 agonist ivuxolimab in advanced cancers. Generated by immunoSEQ multiplex PCR, the TCRdb table keeps only in-frame clones and is missing some. This table has about 26,000 clones, around 85% appearing once. The input for sequencing was CD4+ or CD8+ T cells sorted from blood, taken in a trial of the OX40 agonist ivuxolimab. The receptors derive from an adult with an advanced solid tumor such as melanoma, head and neck, liver or kidney cancer.

The chain uses TRBV4-3 and TRBJ2-1; no definite D call. In germline, CDR1 is LGHNA, CDR2 YSLEER. Trimming took 3 bases from V and 5 from J, leaving 11 bases between them. The CDR3 contains 14 residues. CDR3 in amino acids: CASSQAPLDNEQFF. CDR3 nucleotides: TGCGCCAGCAGCCAGGCGCCTCTGGACAATGAGCAGTTCTTC.

Judged by abundance, this clone is medium-sized. The rearrangement links TRBV7-6 to TRBJ2-1, with TRBD1 matching over 8 bases. Germline V gives CDR1 SGHVS, CDR2 FNYEAQ. Trimming removed 2 bases from V and 8 bases from J; junction bases left unmatched: 8. The CDR3 has 15 residues. DNA for the CDR3: TGTGCCAGCAGCTTATCCCAACAGGGGGGCGATGAGCAGTTCTTC. Its translation: CASSLSQQGGDEQFF.

The rearrangement joins TRBV7-9 to TRBJ1-4; 7 bases agree with TRBD1. The length of the CDR3 is 16 residues. V was clipped by 4 bases and J by 4 bases; unmatched bases: 9. Germline V gene sequence: CDR1 SEHNR, CDR2 FQNEAQ (reference sequence). This chain's CDR3 is CASSYRRDSFNEKLFF. DNA for the CDR3: TGTGCCAGCAGCTATCGGCGGGACAGCTTTAATGAAAAACTGTTTTTT.

The rearrangement links TRBV6-4 to TRBJ2-1, with 9 bases matching TRBD2. V dropped 4 bases and J dropped 8; count of bases not matched to a gene: 12. The CDR3 consists of 16 residues. Germline values: CDR1 MRHNA, CDR2 SNTAGT. The CDR3 sequence is CASSASGAGGVDEQFF. The CDR3 region has the DNA TGTGCCAGCAGTGCCTCCGGGGCGGGAGGGGTCGATGAGCAGTTCTTC.

The genes are TRBV6-5 and TRBJ2-3, with D perhaps TRBD2 (7 bases). Germline V gene lookup returns CDR1 MNHEY and CDR2 SVGAGI. The CDR3 length is 15 residues. Between the trimmed V and J ends, which lost 2 bases and 2 bases, there was a span of 11 bases. The CDR3 region has the DNA TGTGCCAGCAGTTACGGGGCGGGGGCCACAGATACGCAGTATTTT. It yields the protein CASSYGAGATDTQYF.

The chain is built from TRBV6-6 and TRBJ2-3, with 10 bases matching TRBD2. The V segment lost 6 bases and the J segment 1 base; nucleotides outside the gene matches: 7. Looked up from germline, CDR1 is MNHNY and CDR2 is SVGAGI (reference sequence). The CDR3 length is 16 residues. CDR3 in DNA: TGTGCCAGCAGACCCGTTACTAGCGGGGGCACAGATACGCAGTATTTT. This sequence encodes CASRPVTSGGTDTQYF.

Only a few counts were recorded for this clone. V and J are TRBV5-1 and TRBJ1-1; D is perhaps TRBD1 (5 bases). The length of the CDR3 is 15 residues. Germline lookup yields CDR1 SGHRS and CDR2 YFSETQ. Trimming pared 3 bases from V and 4 bases from J, leaving 16 bases between. CDR3 region: CASSYRGRGGTEAFF. The CDR3 region has the DNA TGCGCCAGCAGCTACCGGGGCCGGGGAGGCACTGAAGCTTTCTTT.

The chain recombines TRBV15 with TRBJ2-7; 9 nucleotides agree with TRBD1. V shed 1 base, J shed 5 bases, and the junction held 0 bases outside the gene matches. CDR1 is LNHNV, CDR2 YYDKDF, per germline (reference sequence). The CDR3 is 13 amino acids. In nucleotides, the CDR3 is TGTGCCACCAGCAGAGGGACAGGGGACGAGCAGTACTTC. Protein product: CATSRGTGDEQYF.

The chain couples TRBV7-9 to TRBJ2-7; 12 bases are a match to TRBD2. J lost 2 bases, V lost 6 bases, and 8 bases had no gene match. Germline assignment: CDR1 SEHNR and CDR2 FQNEAQ (reference sequence). The CDR3 sequence is 16 residues long. The CDR3: CASSQGLAGLPYEQYF. The CDR3 bases are TGTGCCAGCAGTCAAGGACTAGCGGGGTTACCCTACGAGCAGTACTTC.

V gene TRBV5-6 combines with J gene TRBJ1-6; TRBD1 is a possible D gene (5 bases). V lost 0 bases, J lost 8 bases, and 15 bases lay in between. This CDR3 comprises 16 residues. Germline V gene sequence: CDR1 SGHDT, CDR2 YYEEEE. CDR3 in DNA: TGTGCCAGCAGCTTGGGTAGGGGTGGGATTGATTCACCCCTCCACTTT. This translates into CASSLGRGGIDSPLHF.

The chain combines TRBV11-3 with TRBJ2-1; TRBD2 aligns across 7 bases. This CDR3 has 16 residues. Germline CDR1 is SGHNT and CDR2 is YENEEA. V gave up 4 bases and J gave up 0 bases; unmatched junction bases: 6. CDR3 in amino acids: CASSSRDYGSYNEQFF. DNA of the CDR3: TGTGCCAGCAGCTCCCGGGACTACGGCTCCTACAATGAGCAGTTCTTC.

The J gene is TRBJ2-3, the V gene TRBV30, with D perhaps TRBD2 (5 bases). V was pared by 1 base and J by 0 bases, with 5 bases between. The CDR3 is made up of 13 amino acids. CDR1 GTSNPN and CDR2 SVGIG come from the germline V gene (reference sequence). The CDR3 is CAWSGGSTDTQYF. CDR3 DNA sequence: TGTGCCTGGAGTGGCGGGAGCACAGATACGCAGTATTTT.

J is TRBJ2-3 and V is TRBV18, with 8 bases fitting TRBD2. The CDR3 sequence is 15 residues long. With 7 bases clipped from V and 1 base from J, the junction kept 7 bases outside the gene matches. CDR1 is KGHSH and CDR2 is LQKENI in the germline V gene. CDR3 nucleotides: TGTGCCAGCTACCGGGAGGGCCGGCGCACAGATACGCAGTATTTT. Its translation: CASYREGRRTDTQYF.

The chain couples TRBV27 to TRBJ1-2; maybe TRBD1 (6 bases). Trimming removed 3 bases at V and 0 bases at J, with 8 bases between. The CDR3 consists of 14 residues. CDR1 and CDR2 from the germline V gene are MNHEY and SMNVEV (reference sequence). CDR3 protein: CASSFDRSNYGYTF. CDR3 nucleotides: TGTGCCAGCAGTTTTGACAGGTCTAACTATGGCTACACCTTC.

The chain employs TRBV28 and TRBJ2-1; 9 bases align to TRBD2. Trimming removed 5 bases from V and 2 bases from J; junction bases left unmatched: 4. This CDR3 comprises 15 residues. Germline values: CDR1 MDHEN, CDR2 SYDVKM. CDR3 protein: CASSKSGGPYNEQFF. The CDR3 DNA reads TGTGCCAGCAGTAAGAGCGGGGGGCCCTACAATGAGCAGTTCTTC.

The chain couples TRBV29-1 to TRBJ2-7; 12 bases match TRBD1. CDR1 is SQVTM, CDR2 ANQGSEA, per germline. The CDR3 length is 14 residues. V lost 6 bases to trimming and J lost 6 bases; unmatched junction nucleotides: 9. CDR3 sequence (DNA): TGCAGCGTATTATCCGGGACAGGGGGCAGCGAGCAGTACTTC. Translating gives CSVLSGTGGSEQYF.

The V gene is TRBV29-1, the J gene TRBJ1-1; possibly TRBD1 for D (5 bases). Per germline, CDR1 SQVTM and CDR2 ANQGSEA. The CDR3 is 12 amino acids. V shed 3 bases and J shed 3 bases, with 8 bases lying between them. CDR3 sequence reads: CSVEGGDTEAFF. Here the CDR3 DNA reads TGCAGCGTTGAGGGGGGAGACACTGAAGCTTTCTTT.

The V call is TRBV29-1, the J call TRBJ2-7; D is ambiguous. The V gene lost 6 bases and the J gene lost 3 bases, with 12 bases spanning the gap. CDR1 SQVTM and CDR2 ANQGSEA come from the germline V gene. The CDR3 has 12 amino acids. The CDR3 DNA follows: TGCAGCGTAGAAACAGCAAGCTACGAGCAGTACTTC. Protein product: CSVETASYEQYF.

The chain joins TRBV10-3 to TRBJ1-2; D may be TRBD1 (5 bases). The CDR3 has 15 amino acids. The germline gives CDR1 ENHRY, CDR2 SYGVKD. V was pared by 0 bases and J by 5 bases, with 13 bases between. The CDR3 nucleotides are TGTGCCATCAGTGAGTCCGGGGCCCCGAGGTATGGCTACACCTTC. It is translated as CAISESGAPRYGYTF.